Only one count was recorded for the clone carrying this T cell receptor beta chain. This sample stems from a study of CD8 T cells in Susac syndrome. From blood CD8+ and CD4+ T cells, TCR beta sequences were generated. TEMRA cells were FACS-enriched, with CD8+ and CD4+ T cells isolated negatively. About 0.45 to 1 ug RNA was reverse transcribed with random hexamers. TCRdb redid the calling of the immunoSEQ multiplex PCR reads with MiXCR, one entry per CDR3 protein. The sample has over 350,000 distinct CDR3 sequences; 85% are singletons. Per the germline V gene, CDR1 is SGHAT and CDR2 is FQNNGV. There are 15 residues in the CDR3. V was pared by 5 bases and J by 0 bases, with 11 bases between.

Source material: CD8+ T cells from PBMCs. The genes are TRBV11-2 and TRBJ2-1; possible D gene TRBD1, 5 bases. This TCR was recovered from a human donor with multiple sclerosis. CDR3 DNA: TGTGCCAGCAGCGCCAGGGTCTTCTCCTACAATGAGCAGTTCTTC. Its protein is CASSARVFSYNEQFF.